The T cell receptor (beta chain) under discussion was sequenced for a study of early T cells in non-severe SARS-CoV-2 infection. Individual cDNA molecules each received unique molecular identifiers attached to them. Via MiXCR, TCRdb re-called the 5' RACE reads, giving one row per CDR3 protein. The sample carries 80,000 or so distinct CDR3 sequences, 11% recorded once. Per the germline V gene, CDR1 is MNHEY and CDR2 is SVGEGT. This CDR3 is 15 amino acids long. V trimming: 6 bases; J trimming: 7 bases; junction bases outside the gene matches: 10. This sequence was found in an adult who was a healthcare worker with PCR-confirmed SARS-CoV-2 infection or an uninfected control (not recorded which). The J gene is TRBJ2-1, the V gene TRBV6-2 or TRBV6-3; 9 bases match TRBD1. The material was whole blood, obtained at baseline. The CDR3, as DNA: TGTGCCAGCAGGTCCACAGGGGGCCGGTATAATGAGCAGTTCTTC. Translating it yields CASRSTGGRYNEQFF.